Listed below are T cell receptor beta chains from one sample, sequenced in a study of blood T cell repertoires in COVID-19. Sequencing used immunoSEQ multiplex PCR; TCRdb keeps in-frame clones, though not all of them. Here the sample spans about 170,000 clones, around 82% being singletons. Material: peripheral blood. The source is a man aged 65-85 years with active or convalescent COVID-19. Each CDR3 is given with its conserved first and last residue. D genes are given only for firm matches. Rows may omit the clone size; those that give it use once, few, many or a size class.

.	TRBV25-1	TRBJ1-4	.	CASPGCWVFF	TGTGCCAGTCCCGGGTGTTGGGTGTTTTTT
TRBD2	TRBV6-2/TRBV6-3	TRBJ2-2	.	CASSYHTSRGRVGELFF	TGTGCCAGCAGTTACCACACTTCCCGCGGGAGAGTCGGGGAGCTGTTTTTT
TRBD1	TRBV27	TRBJ1-5	.	CASSRDRGDNQPQHF	TGTGCCAGCAGTCGCGACAGGGGGGACAATCAGCCCCAGCATTTT
TRBD1	TRBV3-1/TRBV3-2	TRBJ2-5	.	CASSQKRSWDRSQETQYF	TGTGCCAGCAGCCAAAAACGGTCCTGGGACAGGAGCCAAGAGACCCAGTACTTC
.	TRBV7-2	TRBJ1-1	.	CASSTGGVIFF	TGTGCCAGCAGCACCGGGGGGGTCATTTTCTTT
.	TRBV29-1	TRBJ1-1	.	CSVDRSQTEAFF	TGCAGCGTTGACAGAAGTCAGACTGAAGCTTTTTTT
.	TRBV18	TRBJ2-7	.	CASSPQAGFREQYF	TGTGCCAGCTCACCACAGGCAGGGTTTAGGGAGCAGTACTTC
TRBD1	TRBV11-3	TRBJ2-1	.	CASSPGTGEARGRKFF	TGTGCCAGCAGCCCCGGGACAGGGGAGGCTCGGGGCCGAAAATTCTTC
TRBD1	TRBV5-4	TRBJ2-3	few	CASSRDRDADTQYF	TGTGCCAGCAGCCGGGACAGGGACGCAGATACGCAGTATTTT
TRBD1	TRBV29-1	TRBJ1-1	.	CSVSWGQTNTEAFF	TGCAGCGTCAGTTGGGGACAGACTAACACTGAAGCTTTCTTT
.	TRBV10-3	TRBJ1-1	.	CATKLGQGSTEAFF	TGTGCCACGAAGCTGGGGCAGGGCAGCACTGAAGCTTTCTTT
.	TRBV27	TRBJ1-2	.	CASSPSRVAYGYTF	TGTGCCAGCAGTCCTTCCAGGGTTGCCTATGGCTACACCTTC
TRBD1	TRBV7-8	TRBJ1-2	once	CASSSPGQAEGVYGYTF	TGTGCCAGCAGCTCACCGGGACAGGCGGAGGGGGTGTATGGCTACACCTTC
.	TRBV18	TRBJ1-2	once	CASSPPGRANYGYTF	TGTGCCAGCTCACCACCGGGCAGGGCTAACTATGGCTACACCTTC
.	TRBV14	TRBJ2-7	.	CASSASRGSYEQYF	TGTGCCAGCAGTGCCTCCAGGGGTTCCTACGAGCAGTACTTC
.	TRBV7-9	TRBJ2-1	.	CASSLARGLVVKQFF	TGTGCCAGCAGCTTAGCACGAGGCCTAGTCGTTAAGCAGTTCTTC
TRBD1	TRBV5-8	TRBJ1-1	.	CASSLAGQGILNTEAFF	TGTGCCAGCAGCTTGGCGGGACAGGGGATTTTAAACACTGAAGCTTTCTTT
.	TRBV24-1	TRBJ2-2	.	CATSPGTPATTGELFF	TGTGCCACCAGTCCCGGGACACCCGCGACCACCGGGGAGCTGTTTTTT
TRBD2	TRBV6-2/TRBV6-3	TRBJ2-5	.	CASSKTGTSFYF	TGTGCCAGCAGTAAGACCGGGACTAGCTTCTACTTC
.	TRBV3-1/TRBV3-2	TRBJ2-7	.	CASSRSNEQYF	TGTGCCAGCAGCCGGTCTAACGAGCAGTACTTC
TRBD1	TRBV6-2/TRBV6-3	TRBJ2-7	.	CASNPTGVYEQYF	TGTGCCAGCAACCCGACAGGGGTTTACGAGCAGTACTTC
.	TRBV18	TRBJ2-3	.	CASSPRTSTDTQYF	TGTGCCAGCTCACCACGCACTAGCACAGATACGCAGTATTTT
.	TRBV18	TRBJ1-1	.	CASSRGPMNTEAFF	TGTGCCAGCTCGCGGGGACCGATGAACACTGAAGCTTTCTTT
.	TRBV28	TRBJ2-2	once	CASRMETLYTGELFF	TGTGCCAGCAGAATGGAGACTCTTTACACCGGGGAGCTGTTTTTT
.	TRBV12-1	TRBJ1-5	.	CASSLRDTNQPQHF	TGTGCCAGCAGCTTGAGGGACACCAATCAGCCCCAGCATTTT
TRBD2	TRBV10-2	TRBJ2-2	.	CASRPGTRRNTGELFF	TGCGCCAGCAGACCCGGGACTAGGCGAAACACCGGGGAGCTGTTTTTT
.	TRBV3-1/TRBV3-2	TRBJ2-7	.	CASSLFDRSSYEQYF	TGTGCCAGCAGCTTGTTCGACAGGAGCTCCTACGAGCAGTACTTC
TRBD1	TRBV5-1	TRBJ1-1	.	CASSSGTGVLDTEAFF	TGCGCCAGCAGCTCCGGGACAGGGGTACTGGACACTGAAGCTTTCTTT
TRBD1	TRBV4-1	TRBJ1-2	.	CASSQMGQGAMGYGYTF	TGCGCCAGCAGCCAAATGGGGCAGGGGGCTATGGGCTATGGCTACACCTTC
.	TRBV28	TRBJ2-5	.	CASIKQGKGIETQYF	TGTGCCAGCATTAAACAGGGAAAGGGTATTGAGACCCAGTACTTC
.	TRBV28	TRBJ2-1	.	CAGGSGRSYNEQFF	TGTGCCGGGGGGAGCGGCCGCTCCTACAATGAGCAGTTCTTC
TRBD1	TRBV7-8	TRBJ1-2	.	CASSPRGPSYGYTF	TGTGCCAGCAGCCCCAGGGGGCCAAGCTATGGCTACACCTTC
TRBD1	TRBV10-3	TRBJ2-7	.	CATGTAYEQYF	TGTGCCACCGGGACAGCTTACGAGCAGTACTTC
.	TRBV10-1	TRBJ2-3	.	CASRDSGGTDTQYF	TGCGCCAGCAGGGACTCGGGGGGCACAGATACGCAGTATTTT
TRBD1	TRBV29-1	TRBJ1-1	.	CSVAKTGGANTEAFF	TGCAGCGTGGCCAAAACAGGGGGCGCGAACACTGAAGCTTTCTTT
.	TRBV18	TRBJ2-7	.	CASLNPFAQPYEQYF	TGTGCCAGCCTTAACCCCTTCGCACAGCCCTACGAGCAGTACTTC
TRBD1	TRBV7-9	TRBJ2-7	.	CASSLAGTGAYEQYF	TGTGCCAGCAGCTTAGCTGGGACAGGGGCCTACGAGCAGTACTTC
TRBD1	TRBV5-1	TRBJ2-1	few	CASSFDGQGPYNEQFF	TGCGCCAGCAGCTTTGATGGACAGGGCCCCTACAATGAGCAGTTCTTC
.	TRBV7-8	TRBJ2-5	.	CASSPRTPQTQYF	TGTGCCAGCAGCCCCAGGACTCCCCAGACCCAGTACTTC
.	TRBV7-9	TRBJ1-5	.	CASSLTGSNQPQHF	TGTGCCAGCAGCTTAACTGGTAGCAATCAGCCCCAGCATTTT
TRBD1	TRBV6-2/TRBV6-3	TRBJ1-5	.	CASSPTGDQPQHF	TGTGCCAGCAGTCCGACAGGGGATCAGCCCCAGCATTTT
.	TRBV18	TRBJ2-2	.	CASSPQGGANTGELFF	TGTGCCAGCTCACCCCAGGGGGGTGCGAACACCGGGGAGCTGTTTTTT
.	TRBV5-5	TRBJ2-1	.	CASSLAATSSYNEQFF	TGTGCCAGCAGCTTAGCGGCAACGAGCTCCTACAATGAGCAGTTCTTC
TRBD1	TRBV7-9	TRBJ2-1	.	CASSRTGGAYNEQFF	TGTGCCAGCAGCCGAACAGGGGGTGCTTACAATGAGCAGTTCTTC
.	TRBV18	TRBJ1-1	.	CASSPPEAGTEAFF	TGTGCCAGCTCACCACCGGAGGCCGGCACTGAAGCTTTCTTT
TRBD2	TRBV19	TRBJ2-3	.	CASRTSGTALYTDTQYF	TGTGCCAGTAGGACTAGCGGTACGGCACTTTACACAGATACGCAGTATTTT
.	TRBV19	TRBJ1-1	.	CASTLGGSNTEAFF	TGTGCCAGTACCCTTGGGGGGTCGAACACTGAAGCTTTCTTT
TRBD1	TRBV15	TRBJ1-1	.	CATSREGTGGTEAFF	TGTGCCACCAGCAGAGAAGGAACAGGGGGGACTGAAGCTTTCTTT
.	TRBV11-2	TRBJ1-1	.	CASSSTQGQMNTEAFF	TGTGCCAGCAGCTCTACCCAGGGACAAATGAACACTGAAGCTTTCTTT
.	TRBV6-2/TRBV6-3	TRBJ1-2	.	CASSYGAGVENGYTF	TGTGCCAGCAGTTACGGAGCAGGGGTGGAGAATGGCTACACCTTC
.	TRBV11-2	TRBJ1-2	.	CASSLEENYGYTF	TGTGCCAGCAGCTTAGAAGAGAACTATGGCTACACCTTC
.	TRBV15	TRBJ2-3	.	CATSRGRGNTDTQYF	TGTGCCACCAGCAGAGGGCGCGGGAATACAGATACGCAGTATTTT
.	TRBV24-1	TRBJ1-2	once	CATSDHSISPLTF	TGTGCCACCAGTGACCACAGTATTTCCCCTCTCACCTTC
.	TRBV6-2/TRBV6-3	TRBJ1-1	.	CASSQSSRVTEAFF	TGTGCCAGCAGCCAGAGTTCCCGGGTCACTGAAGCTTTCTTT
.	TRBV18	TRBJ1-3	.	CASSSSASSGNTIYF	TGTGCCAGCTCTTCAAGCGCTTCCTCTGGAAACACCATATATTTT
.	TRBV7-2	TRBJ2-1	once	CASSLGGQGNNEQFF	TGTGCCAGCAGCTTAGGAGGGCAGGGGAACAATGAGCAGTTCTTC
TRBD1	TRBV4-3	TRBJ1-3	.	CASSLRQGLGGNTIYF	TGCGCCAGCAGCCTGAGACAGGGACTAGGTGGAAACACCATATATTTT
.	TRBV18	TRBJ1-3	once	CASSPPNSPGVGNTIYF	TGTGCCAGCTCACCACCGAATTCCCCCGGGGTTGGAAACACCATATATTTT
TRBD1	TRBV20-1	TRBJ1-6	.	CSASPGQGLPFLHF	TGCAGTGCTAGTCCGGGACAGGGCTTACCTTTCCTCCACTTT
.	TRBV2	TRBJ2-7	.	CATTTLEDGAYEQYF	TGTGCCACCACTACCTTAGAGGATGGGGCTTACGAGCAGTACTTC